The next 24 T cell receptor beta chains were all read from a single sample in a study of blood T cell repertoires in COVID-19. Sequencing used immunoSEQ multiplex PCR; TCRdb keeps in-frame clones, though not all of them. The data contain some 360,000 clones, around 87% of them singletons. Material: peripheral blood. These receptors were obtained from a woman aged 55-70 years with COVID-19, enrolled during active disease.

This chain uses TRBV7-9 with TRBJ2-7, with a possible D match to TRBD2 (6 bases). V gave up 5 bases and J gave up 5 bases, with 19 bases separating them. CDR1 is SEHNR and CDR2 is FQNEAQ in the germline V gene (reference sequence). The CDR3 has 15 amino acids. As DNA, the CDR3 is TGTGCCAGCAGCCTTAGCGGAATACTACTAAACGAGCAGTACTTC. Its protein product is CASSLSGILLNEQYF.

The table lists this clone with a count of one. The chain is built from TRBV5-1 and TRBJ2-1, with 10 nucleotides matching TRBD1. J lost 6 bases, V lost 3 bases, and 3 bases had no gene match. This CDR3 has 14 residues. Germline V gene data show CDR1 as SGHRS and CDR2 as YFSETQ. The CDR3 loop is CASSSGQGGNEQFF. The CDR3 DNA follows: TGCGCCAGCAGCTCCGGACAGGGGGGCAATGAGCAGTTCTTC.

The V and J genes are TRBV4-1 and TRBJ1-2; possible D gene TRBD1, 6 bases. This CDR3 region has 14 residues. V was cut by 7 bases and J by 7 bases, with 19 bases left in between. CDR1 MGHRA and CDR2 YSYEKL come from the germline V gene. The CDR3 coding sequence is TGCGCCAGCACTCAGGGGCAGGGCTGGCCTGGCTACACCTTC. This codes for CASTQGQGWPGYTF.

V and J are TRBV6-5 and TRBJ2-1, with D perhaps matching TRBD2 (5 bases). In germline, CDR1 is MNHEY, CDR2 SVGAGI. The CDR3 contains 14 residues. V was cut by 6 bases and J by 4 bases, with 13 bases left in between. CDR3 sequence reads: CASRGRAVYNEQFF. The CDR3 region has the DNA TGTGCCAGCAGAGGGCGGGCGGTATACAATGAGCAGTTCTTC.

CDR3 nucleotides: TGTGCCAGCAGCACCCTCCCTAGTAACGAGCAGTACTTC. Amino acids: CASSTLPSNEQYF. The V call is TRBV28, the J call TRBJ2-7; D call uncertain. Deletions cut 6 bases from V and 5 bases from J, with 14 bases between. The germline V gene encodes CDR1 MDHEN and CDR2 SYDVKM. This CDR3 has 13 residues.

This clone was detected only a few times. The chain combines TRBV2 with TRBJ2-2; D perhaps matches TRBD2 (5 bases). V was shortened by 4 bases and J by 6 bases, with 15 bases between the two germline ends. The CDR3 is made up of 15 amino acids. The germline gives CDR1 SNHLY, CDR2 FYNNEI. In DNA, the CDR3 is TGTGCCAGCAGTGTAAGCGGAGGTACCTCCGGGGAGCTGTTTTTT. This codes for CASSVSGGTSGELFF.

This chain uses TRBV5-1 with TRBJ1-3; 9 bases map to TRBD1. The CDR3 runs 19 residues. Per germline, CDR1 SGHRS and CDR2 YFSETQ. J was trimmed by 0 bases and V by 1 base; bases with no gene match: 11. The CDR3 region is CASSLSGTGYGSSGNTIYF. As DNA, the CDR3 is TGCGCCAGCAGCTTGTCCGGGACAGGGTATGGTTCCTCTGGAAACACCATATATTTT.

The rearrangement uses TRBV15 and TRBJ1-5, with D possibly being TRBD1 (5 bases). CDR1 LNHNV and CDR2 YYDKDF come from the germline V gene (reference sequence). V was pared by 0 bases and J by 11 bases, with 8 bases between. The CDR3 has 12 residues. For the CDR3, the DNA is TGTGCCACCAGCAGAGACAGGGAGGCCCAGCATTTT. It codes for CATSRDREAQHF.

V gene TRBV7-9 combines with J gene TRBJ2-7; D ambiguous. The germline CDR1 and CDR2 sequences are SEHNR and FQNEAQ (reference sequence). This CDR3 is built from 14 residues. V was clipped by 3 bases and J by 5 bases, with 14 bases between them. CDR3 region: CASSFHIESDEQYF. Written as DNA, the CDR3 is TGTGCCAGCAGCTTCCACATCGAAAGCGACGAGCAGTACTTC.

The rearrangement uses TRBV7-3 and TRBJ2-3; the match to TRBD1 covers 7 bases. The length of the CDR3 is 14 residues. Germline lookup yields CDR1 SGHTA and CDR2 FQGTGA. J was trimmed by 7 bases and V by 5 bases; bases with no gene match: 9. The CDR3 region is CASSPRQGSYTQYF. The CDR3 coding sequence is TGTGCCAGCAGCCCAAGACAGGGCAGCTATACGCAGTATTTT.

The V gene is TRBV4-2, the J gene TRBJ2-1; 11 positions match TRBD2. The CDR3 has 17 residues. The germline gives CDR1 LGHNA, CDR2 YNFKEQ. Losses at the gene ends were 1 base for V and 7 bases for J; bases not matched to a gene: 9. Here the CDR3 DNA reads TGTGCCAGCAGCCAAGTTAGCGGGGGGGCCAGAGGGAATGAGCAGTTCTTC. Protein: CASSQVSGGARGNEQFF.

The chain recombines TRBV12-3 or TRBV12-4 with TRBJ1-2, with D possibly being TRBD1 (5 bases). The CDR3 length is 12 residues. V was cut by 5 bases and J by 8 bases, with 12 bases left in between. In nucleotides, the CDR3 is TGTGCCAGCAGTCCCCGACAGAGGGGCTACACCTTC. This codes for CASSPRQRGYTF.

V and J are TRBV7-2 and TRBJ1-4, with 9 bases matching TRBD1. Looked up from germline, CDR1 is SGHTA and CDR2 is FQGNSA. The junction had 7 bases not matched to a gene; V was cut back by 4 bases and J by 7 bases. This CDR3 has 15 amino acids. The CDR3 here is CASSWATGGAEKLFF. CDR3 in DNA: TGTGCCAGCAGCTGGGCGACAGGGGGGGCTGAAAAACTGTTTTTT.

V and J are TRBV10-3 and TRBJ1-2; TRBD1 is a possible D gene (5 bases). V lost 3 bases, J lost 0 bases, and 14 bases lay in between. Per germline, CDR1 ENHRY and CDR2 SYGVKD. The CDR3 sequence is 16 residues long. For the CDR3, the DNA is TGTGCCATCAGTGACCCAGACAGCCCAGCTAACTATGGCTACACCTTC. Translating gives CAISDPDSPANYGYTF.

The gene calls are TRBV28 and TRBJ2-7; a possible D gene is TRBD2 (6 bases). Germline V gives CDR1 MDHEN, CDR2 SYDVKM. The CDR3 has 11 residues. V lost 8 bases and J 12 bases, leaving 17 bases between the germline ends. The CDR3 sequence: CASGTNSGWYF. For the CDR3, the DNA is TGTGCCAGCGGAACGAATAGCGGTTGGTACTTC.

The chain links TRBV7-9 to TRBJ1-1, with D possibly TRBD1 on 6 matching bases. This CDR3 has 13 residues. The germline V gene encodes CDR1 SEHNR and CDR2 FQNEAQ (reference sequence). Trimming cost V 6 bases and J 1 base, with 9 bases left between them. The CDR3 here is CASRPQGNTEAFF. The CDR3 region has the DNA TGTGCCAGCAGGCCACAGGGGAACACTGAAGCTTTCTTT. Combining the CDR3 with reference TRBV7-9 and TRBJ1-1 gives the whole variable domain DTGVSQNPRHKITKRGQNVTFRCDPISEHNRLYWYRQTLGQGPEFLTYFQNEAQLEKSRLLSDRFSAERPKGSFSTLEIQRTEQGDSAMYLCASRPQGNTEAFFGQGTRLTVV.

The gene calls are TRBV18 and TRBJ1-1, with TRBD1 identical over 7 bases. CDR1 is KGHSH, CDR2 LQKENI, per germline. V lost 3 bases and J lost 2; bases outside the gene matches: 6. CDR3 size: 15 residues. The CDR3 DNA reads TGTGCCAGCTCACCTACAGGGGAACAAAACACTGAAGCTTTCTTT. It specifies CASSPTGEQNTEAFF.

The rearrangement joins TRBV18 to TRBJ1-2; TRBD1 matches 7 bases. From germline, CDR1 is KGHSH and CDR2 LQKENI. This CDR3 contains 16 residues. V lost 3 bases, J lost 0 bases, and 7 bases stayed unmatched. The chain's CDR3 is CASSPGTAVANYGYTF. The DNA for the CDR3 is TGTGCCAGCTCACCCGGGACAGCCGTAGCTAACTATGGCTACACCTTC. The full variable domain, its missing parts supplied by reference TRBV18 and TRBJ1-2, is NAGVMQNPRHLVRRRGQEARLRCSPMKGHSHVYWYRQLPEEGLKFMVYLQKENIIDESGMPKERFSAEFPKEGPSILRIQQVVRGDSAAYFCASSPGTAVANYGYTFGSGTRLTVV.

Here the CDR3 DNA reads TGTGCCAGCAGCGTAGAAGGACAGGGGGCGAAAGGGGCCAAAAACATTCAGTACTTC. Amino acids: CASSVEGQGAKGAKNIQYF. The rearrangement uses TRBV9 and TRBJ2-4; 11 positions match TRBD1. Germline V gives CDR1 SGDLS, CDR2 YYNGEE. V trimming: 0 bases; J trimming: 1 base; junction bases outside the gene matches: 9. This CDR3 comprises 19 residues. The complete variable domain, with remaining parts taken from reference TRBV9 and TRBJ2-4, reads DSGVTQTPKHLITATGQRVTLRCSPRSGDLSVYWYQQSLDQGLQFLIQYYNGEERAKGNILERFSAQQFPDLHSELNLSSLELGDSALYFCASSVEGQGAKGAKNIQYFGAGTRLSVL.

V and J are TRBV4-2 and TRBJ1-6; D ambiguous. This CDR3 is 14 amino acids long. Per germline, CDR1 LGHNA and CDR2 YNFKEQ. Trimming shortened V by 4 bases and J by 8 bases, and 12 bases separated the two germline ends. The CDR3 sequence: CASSPFIEDSPLHF. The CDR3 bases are TGTGCCAGCAGCCCCTTCATTGAGGATTCACCCCTCCACTTT.

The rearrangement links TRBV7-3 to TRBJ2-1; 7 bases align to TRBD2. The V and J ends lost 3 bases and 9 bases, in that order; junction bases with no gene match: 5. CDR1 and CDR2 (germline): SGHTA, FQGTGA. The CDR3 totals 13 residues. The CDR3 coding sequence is TGTGCCAGCAGCTTCAGCGGGGTTAGTGAGCAGTTCTTC. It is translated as CASSFSGVSEQFF.

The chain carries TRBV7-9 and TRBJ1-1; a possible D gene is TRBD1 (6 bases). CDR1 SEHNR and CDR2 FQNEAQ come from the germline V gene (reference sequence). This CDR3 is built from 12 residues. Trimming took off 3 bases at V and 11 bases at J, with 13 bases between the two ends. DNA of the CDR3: TGTGCCAGCAGCTTCACCCAGGGGATGGCTTTCTTT. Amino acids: CASSFTQGMAFF.

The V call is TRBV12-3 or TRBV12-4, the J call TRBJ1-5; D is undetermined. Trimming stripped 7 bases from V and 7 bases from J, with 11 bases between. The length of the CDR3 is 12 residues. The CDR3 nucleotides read TGTGCCAGCACCGCTGGGAGCCAGCCCCAGCATTTT. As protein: CASTAGSQPQHF.

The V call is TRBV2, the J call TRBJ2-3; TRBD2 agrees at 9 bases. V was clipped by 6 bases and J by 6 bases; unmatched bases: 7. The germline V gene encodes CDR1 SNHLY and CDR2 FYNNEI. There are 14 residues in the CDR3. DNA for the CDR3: TGTGCCAGCAGCCTAGCGGGGTCTCGGGATACGCAGTATTTT. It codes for CASSLAGSRDTQYF.